The table lists the clone carrying this T cell receptor beta chain with a count of one. What it recognizes is unknown. The data derive from a study of long-term antiretroviral therapy in people with HIV. Study-wide results and limits: Clonal populations expanded prior to ART predominated within the repertoire at all time points. Compared with controls, HIV repertoires showed narrower CDR3 length ranges. Investigators report no available data on ART adherence, viral resistance or therapy changes.

Version v3.0 of the immunoSEQ assay was performed at survey level. Sequenced by immunoSEQ multiplex PCR; TCRdb stores in-frame clones only, minus some. The profile shows fewer than 25,000 clones, around 95% of them singletons. The CDR3 spans 13 residues. Germline V CDR1 and CDR2: SEHNR, FQNEAQ (reference sequence). V lost 3 bases to trimming and J lost 2 bases, with 8 bases between them. Participants with HIV, all of them, were treated in the United States. The chain links TRBV7-9 to TRBJ2-7; tentative D call: TRBD1 (6 bases). The clonotype originates from a woman aged 45 to 65 with HIV. The sequences come from unsorted PBMCs, collected roughly 5.1 years after starting antiretroviral therapy. CDR3 sequence reads: CASSFTGTYEQYF. The CDR3 DNA reads as TGTGCCAGCAGCTTTACAGGGACCTACGAGCAGTACTTC.